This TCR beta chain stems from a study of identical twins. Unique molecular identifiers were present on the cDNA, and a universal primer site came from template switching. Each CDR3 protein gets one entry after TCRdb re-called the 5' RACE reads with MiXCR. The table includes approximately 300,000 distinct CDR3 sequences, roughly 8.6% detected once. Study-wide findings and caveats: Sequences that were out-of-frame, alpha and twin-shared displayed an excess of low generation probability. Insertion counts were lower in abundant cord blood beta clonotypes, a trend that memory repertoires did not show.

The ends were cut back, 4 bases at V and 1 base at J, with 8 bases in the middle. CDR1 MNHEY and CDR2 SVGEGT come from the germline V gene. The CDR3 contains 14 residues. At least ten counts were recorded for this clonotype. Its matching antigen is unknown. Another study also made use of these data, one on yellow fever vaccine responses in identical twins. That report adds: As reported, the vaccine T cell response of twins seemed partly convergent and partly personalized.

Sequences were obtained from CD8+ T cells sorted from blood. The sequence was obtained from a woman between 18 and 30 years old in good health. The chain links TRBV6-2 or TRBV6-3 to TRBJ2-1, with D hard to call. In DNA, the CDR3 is TGTGCCAGCAGTTGGGTGGGGTCCTACAATGAGCAGTTCTTC. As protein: CASSWVGSYNEQFF.